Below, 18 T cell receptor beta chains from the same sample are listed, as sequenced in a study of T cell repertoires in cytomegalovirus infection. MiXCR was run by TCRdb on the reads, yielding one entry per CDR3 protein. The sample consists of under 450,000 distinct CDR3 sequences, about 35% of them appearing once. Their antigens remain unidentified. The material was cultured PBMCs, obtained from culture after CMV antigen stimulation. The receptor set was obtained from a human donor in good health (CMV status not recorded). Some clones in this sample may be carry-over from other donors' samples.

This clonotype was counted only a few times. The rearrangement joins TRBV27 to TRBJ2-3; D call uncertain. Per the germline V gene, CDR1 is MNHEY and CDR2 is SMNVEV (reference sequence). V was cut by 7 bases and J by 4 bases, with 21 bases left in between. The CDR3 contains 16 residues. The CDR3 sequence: CASTDFGPPPADTQYF. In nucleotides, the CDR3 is TGTGCCAGCACCGATTTTGGGCCCCCACCAGCAGATACGCAGTATTTT.

CDR3 amino acids: CASSQDPGSAGRSPLHF. CDR3 nucleotides: TGCGCCAGCAGCCAAGATCCGGGGTCAGCCGGCAGATCACCCCTCCACTTT. The rearrangement joins TRBV4-3 to TRBJ1-6; D not resolved. Trimming removed 0 bases at V and 10 bases at J, with 19 bases between. There are 17 residues in the CDR3. Germline lookup yields CDR1 LGHNA and CDR2 YSLEER.

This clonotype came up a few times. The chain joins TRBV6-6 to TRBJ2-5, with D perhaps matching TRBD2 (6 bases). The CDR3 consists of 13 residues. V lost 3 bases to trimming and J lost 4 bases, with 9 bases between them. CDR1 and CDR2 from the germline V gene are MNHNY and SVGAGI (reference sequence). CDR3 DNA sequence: TGTGCCAGCAGTTATGGGGGAGGAGAGACCCAGTACTTC. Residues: CASSYGGGETQYF.

The CDR3 here is CSARDRASPSHSTDTQYF. The CDR3 region has the DNA TGCAGTGCTAGAGATAGAGCGAGCCCTTCCCATAGCACAGATACGCAGTATTTT. This sequence joins TRBV20-1 and TRBJ2-3; no clear D. The V end lost 0 bases, the J end lost 0 bases, and 19 bases lay between the germline ends. The CDR3 spans 18 residues. Looked up from germline, CDR1 is DFQATT and CDR2 is SNEGSKA (reference sequence).

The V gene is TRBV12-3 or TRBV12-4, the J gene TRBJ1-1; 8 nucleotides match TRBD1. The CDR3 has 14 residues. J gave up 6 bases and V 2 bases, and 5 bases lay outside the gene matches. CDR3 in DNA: TGTGCCAGCAGTTTAACAGGGGGGTGGGCTGAAGCTTTCTTT. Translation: CASSLTGGWAEAFF.

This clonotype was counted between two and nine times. The CDR3: CASSAPPVYEQYV. CDR3 sequence (DNA): TGTGCCAGCAGTGCACCTCCGGTATACGAGCAGTACGTC. This rearrangement joins TRBV6-2 or TRBV6-3 to TRBJ2-7; D not certain. Germline assignment: CDR1 MNHEY and CDR2 SVGEGT. The V end was cut by 5 bases, the J end by 4 bases, with 12 bases between. The CDR3 length is 13 residues.

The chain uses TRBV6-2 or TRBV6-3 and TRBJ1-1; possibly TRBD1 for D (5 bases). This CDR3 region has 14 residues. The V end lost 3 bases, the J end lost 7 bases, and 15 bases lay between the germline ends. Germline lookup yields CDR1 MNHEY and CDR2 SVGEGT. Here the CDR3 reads CASSYLGEGLEAFF. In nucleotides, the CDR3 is TGTGCCAGCAGTTATTTGGGCGAGGGACTTGAAGCTTTCTTT.

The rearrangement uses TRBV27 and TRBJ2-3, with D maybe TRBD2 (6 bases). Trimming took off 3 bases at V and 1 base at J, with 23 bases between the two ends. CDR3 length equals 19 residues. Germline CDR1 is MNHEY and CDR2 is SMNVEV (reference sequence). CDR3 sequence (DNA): TGTGCCAGCAGTTTGTCTACGGGAGATGCAGCCGTCGGCACAGATACGCAGTATTTT. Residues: CASSLSTGDAAVGTDTQYF.

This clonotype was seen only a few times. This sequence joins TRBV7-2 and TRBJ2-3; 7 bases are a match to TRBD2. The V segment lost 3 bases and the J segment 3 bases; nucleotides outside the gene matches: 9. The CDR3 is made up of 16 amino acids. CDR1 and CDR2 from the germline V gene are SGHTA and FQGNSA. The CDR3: CASSFRSSGNTDTQYF. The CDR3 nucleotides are TGTGCCAGCAGCTTCCGGTCTAGCGGTAATACAGATACGCAGTATTTT. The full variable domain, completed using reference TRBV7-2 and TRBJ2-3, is GAGVSQSPSNKVTEKGKDVELRCDPISGHTALYWYRQSLGQGLEFLIYFQGNSAPDKSGLPSDRFSAERTGGSVSTLTIQRTQQEDSAVYLCASSFRSSGNTDTQYFGPGTRLTVL.

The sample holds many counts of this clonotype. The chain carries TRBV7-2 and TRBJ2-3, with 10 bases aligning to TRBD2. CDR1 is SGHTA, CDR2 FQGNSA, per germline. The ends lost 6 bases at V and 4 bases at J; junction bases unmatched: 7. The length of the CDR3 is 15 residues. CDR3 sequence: CASRPLAGEADTQYF. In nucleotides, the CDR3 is TGTGCCAGCAGACCTCTAGCGGGAGAGGCAGATACGCAGTATTTT.

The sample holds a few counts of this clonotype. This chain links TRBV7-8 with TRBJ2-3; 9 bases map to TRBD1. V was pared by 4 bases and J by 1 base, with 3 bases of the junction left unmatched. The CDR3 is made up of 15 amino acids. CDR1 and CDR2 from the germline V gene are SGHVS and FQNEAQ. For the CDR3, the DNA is TGTGCCAGCAGCTCTTGGACAGGGGGCACAGATACGCAGTATTTT. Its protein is CASSSWTGGTDTQYF.

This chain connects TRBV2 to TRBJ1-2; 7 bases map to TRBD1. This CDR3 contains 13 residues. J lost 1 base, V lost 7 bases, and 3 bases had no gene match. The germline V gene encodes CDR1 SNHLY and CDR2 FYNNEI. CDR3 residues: CASIRDSNYGYTF. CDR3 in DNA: TGTGCCAGCATCAGGGACAGTAACTATGGCTACACCTTC.

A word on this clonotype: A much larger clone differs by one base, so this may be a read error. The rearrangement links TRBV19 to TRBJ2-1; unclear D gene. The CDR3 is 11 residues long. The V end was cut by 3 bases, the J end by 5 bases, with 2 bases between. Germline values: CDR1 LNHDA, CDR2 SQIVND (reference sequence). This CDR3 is CASSMHNEQFF. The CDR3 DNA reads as TGTGCCAGTAGTATGCACAATGAGCAGTTCTTC.

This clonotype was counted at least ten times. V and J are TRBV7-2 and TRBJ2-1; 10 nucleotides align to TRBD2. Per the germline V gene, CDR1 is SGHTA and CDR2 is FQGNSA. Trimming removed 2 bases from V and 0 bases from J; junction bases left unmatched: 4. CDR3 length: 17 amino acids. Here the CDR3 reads CASSLSASGSSYNEQFF. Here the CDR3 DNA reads TGTGCCAGCAGCTTATCGGCTAGCGGGAGCTCCTACAATGAGCAGTTCTTC. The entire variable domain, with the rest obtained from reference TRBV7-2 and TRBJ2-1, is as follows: GAGVSQSPSNKVTEKGKDVELRCDPISGHTALYWYRQSLGQGLEFLIYFQGNSAPDKSGLPSDRFSAERTGGSVSTLTIQRTQQEDSAVYLCASSLSASGSSYNEQFFGPGTRLTVL.

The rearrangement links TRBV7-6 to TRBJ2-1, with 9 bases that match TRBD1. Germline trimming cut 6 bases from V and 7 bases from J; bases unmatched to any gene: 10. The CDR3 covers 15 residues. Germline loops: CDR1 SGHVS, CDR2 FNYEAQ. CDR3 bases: TGTGCCAGCAGTTTTCCCGGGACAGGGAATAATGAGCAGTTCTTC. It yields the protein CASSFPGTGNNEQFF. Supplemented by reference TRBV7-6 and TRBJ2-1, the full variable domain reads GAGVSQSPRYKVTKRGQDVALRCDPISGHVSLYWYRQALGQGPEFLTYFNYEAQQDKSGLPNDRFSAERPEGSISTLTIQRTEQRDSAMYRCASSFPGTGNNEQFFGPGTRLTVL.

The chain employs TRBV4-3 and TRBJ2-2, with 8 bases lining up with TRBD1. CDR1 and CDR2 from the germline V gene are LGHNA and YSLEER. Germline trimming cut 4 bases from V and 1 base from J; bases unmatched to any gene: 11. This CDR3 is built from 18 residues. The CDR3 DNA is TGCGCCAGCAGCCCTCAAGCATTCGGGACAGGGAACACCGGGGAGCTGTTTTTT. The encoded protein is CASSPQAFGTGNTGELFF.

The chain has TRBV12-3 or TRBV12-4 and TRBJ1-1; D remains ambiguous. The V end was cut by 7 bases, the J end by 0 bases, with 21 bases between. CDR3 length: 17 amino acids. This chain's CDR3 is CASNKPRSGPMNTEAFF. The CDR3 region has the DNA TGTGCCAGCAATAAACCTCGGTCCGGACCCATGAACACTGAAGCTTTCTTT.

CDR3 residues: CASSSYRGTNTEAFF. CDR3 in DNA: TGTGCCAGCAGCTCCTACAGGGGGACGAACACTGAAGCTTTCTTT. This rearrangement joins TRBV11-2 to TRBJ1-1; 8 bases fit TRBD1. The ends lost 4 bases at V and 1 base at J; junction bases unmatched: 5. Germline CDR1 SGHAT, CDR2 FQNNGV. The CDR3 contains 15 residues.